This TCR beta chain was captured in a study of blood T cell repertoires in COVID-19. As for the study in general: Samples taken during acute and convalescent COVID-19 were collected in the United States, Italy and Spain. T cells, B-cell-depleted T cells, or PBMCs provided the cDNA or gDNA that served as material.

Trimming took 1 base from V and 3 from J, leaving 13 bases between them. The germline CDR1 and CDR2 sequences are SNHLY and FYNNEI. This CDR3 spans 16 amino acids. In the study's own analysis: The assay estimated nucleated cells by amplifying reference gene primers. TCRdb's copy holds only in-frame clones and misses some; the assay was immunoSEQ multiplex PCR. The D gene and trimming were derived from the DNA, and the V and J assignments and clone size from that table. The sample holds 140,000 to 150,000 clones, approximately 90% seen once. The specimen was peripheral blood. V usage is TRBV2 and J usage is TRBJ2-1; D not certain. This clonotype was obtained from a woman aged 45-59 years with acute or convalescent COVID-19. The CDR3 nucleotides are TGTGCCAGCAGTGAAGTCGTAGGAGCGTACTACAATGAGCAGTTCTTC. It is translated as CASSEVVGAYYNEQFF.